This entry concerns a single TCR beta chain. The source of the sample is a study of blood T cell repertoires in COVID-19. Clones were read by immunoSEQ multiplex PCR, and TCRdb kept only the in-frame ones, dropping some. The sample includes 200,000 or so clones, over 70% of them seen just once. The CDR3 is made up of 16 amino acids. Trimming took off 2 bases at V and 1 base at J, with 15 bases between the two ends. Looked up from germline, CDR1 is SEHNR and CDR2 is FQNEAQ (reference sequence). Sequencing used peripheral blood. The rearrangement uses TRBV7-9 and TRBJ2-7; weak D call: TRBD1 (6 bases). The receptor's source is a man aged 55 to 70 with active or convalescent COVID-19. In DNA, the CDR3 is TGTGCCAGCAGCTTAAATAAAGGGGGTCGTTCCTACGAGCAGTACTTC. Its translation: CASSLNKGGRSYEQYF.